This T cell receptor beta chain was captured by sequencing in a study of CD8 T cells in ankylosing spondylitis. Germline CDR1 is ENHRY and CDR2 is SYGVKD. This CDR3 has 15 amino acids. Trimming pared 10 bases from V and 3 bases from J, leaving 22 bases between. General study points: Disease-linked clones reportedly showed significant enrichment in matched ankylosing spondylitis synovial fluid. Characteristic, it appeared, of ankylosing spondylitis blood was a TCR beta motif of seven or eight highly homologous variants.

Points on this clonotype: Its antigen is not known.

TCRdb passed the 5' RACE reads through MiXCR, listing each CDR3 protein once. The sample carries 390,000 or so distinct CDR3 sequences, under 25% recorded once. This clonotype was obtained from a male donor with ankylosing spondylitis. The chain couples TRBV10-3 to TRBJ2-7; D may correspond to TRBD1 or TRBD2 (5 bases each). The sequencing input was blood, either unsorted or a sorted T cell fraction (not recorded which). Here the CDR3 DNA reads TGTGCCAGTCGCCGGGACGTTAGAGGCGACTACGAGCAGTACTTC. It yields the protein CASRRDVRGDYEQYF.